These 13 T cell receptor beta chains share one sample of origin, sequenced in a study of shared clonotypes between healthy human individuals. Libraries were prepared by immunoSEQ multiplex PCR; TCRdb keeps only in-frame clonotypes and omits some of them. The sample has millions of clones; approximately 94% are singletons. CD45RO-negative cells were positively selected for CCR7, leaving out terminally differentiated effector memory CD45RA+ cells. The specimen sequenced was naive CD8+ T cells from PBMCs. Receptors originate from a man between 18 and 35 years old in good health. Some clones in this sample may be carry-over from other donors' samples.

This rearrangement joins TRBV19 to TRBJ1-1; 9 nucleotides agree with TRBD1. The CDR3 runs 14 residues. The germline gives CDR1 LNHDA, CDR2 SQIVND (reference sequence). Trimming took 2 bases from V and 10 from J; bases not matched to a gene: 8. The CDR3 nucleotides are TGTGCCAGTAGTATATTCGGACAGGGGTTGGGAGCTTTCTTT. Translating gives CASSIFGQGLGAFF.

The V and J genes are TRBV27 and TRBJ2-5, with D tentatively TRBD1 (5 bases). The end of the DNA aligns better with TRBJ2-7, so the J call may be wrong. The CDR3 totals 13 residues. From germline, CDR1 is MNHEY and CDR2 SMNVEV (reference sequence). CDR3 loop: CASSYQGSYEQYF. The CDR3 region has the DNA TGTGCCAGCAGTTATCAGGGTAGCTACGAGCAGTACTTC.

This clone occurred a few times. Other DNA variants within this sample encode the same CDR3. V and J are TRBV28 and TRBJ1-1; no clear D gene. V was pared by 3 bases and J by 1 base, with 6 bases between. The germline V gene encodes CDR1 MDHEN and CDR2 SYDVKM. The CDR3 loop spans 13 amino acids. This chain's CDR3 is CASSFGGNTEAFF. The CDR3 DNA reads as TGTGCCAGCAGTTTTGGAGGGAACACTGAAGCTTTCTTT.

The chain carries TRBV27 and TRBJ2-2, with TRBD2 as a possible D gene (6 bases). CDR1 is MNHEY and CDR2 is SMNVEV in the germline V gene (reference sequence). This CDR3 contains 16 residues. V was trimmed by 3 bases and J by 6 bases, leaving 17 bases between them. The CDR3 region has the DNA TGTGCCAGCAGTTTTTATCCCGACCCGGGGGCCGGGGAGCTGTTTTTT. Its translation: CASSFYPDPGAGELFF.

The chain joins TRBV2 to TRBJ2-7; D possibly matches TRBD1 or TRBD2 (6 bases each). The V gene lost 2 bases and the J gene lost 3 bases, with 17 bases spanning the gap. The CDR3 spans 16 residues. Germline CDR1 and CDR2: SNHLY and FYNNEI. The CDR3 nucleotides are TGTGCCAGCAGTGAAATTGGTGTGGGGGGCCTCTACGAGCAGTACTTC. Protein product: CASSEIGVGGLYEQYF.

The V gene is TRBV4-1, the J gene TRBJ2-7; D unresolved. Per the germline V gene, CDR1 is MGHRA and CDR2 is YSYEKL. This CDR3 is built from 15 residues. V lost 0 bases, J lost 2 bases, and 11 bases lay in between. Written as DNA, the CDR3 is TGCGCCAGCAGCCAAGAGACTGGCAGGACCTACGAGCAGTACTTC. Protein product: CASSQETGRTYEQYF.

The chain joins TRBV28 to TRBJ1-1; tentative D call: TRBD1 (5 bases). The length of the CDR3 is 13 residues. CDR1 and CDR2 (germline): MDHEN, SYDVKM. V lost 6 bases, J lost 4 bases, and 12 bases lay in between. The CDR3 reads CASSWGPATEAFF. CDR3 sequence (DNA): TGTGCCAGCAGCTGGGGCCCCGCCACTGAAGCTTTCTTT.

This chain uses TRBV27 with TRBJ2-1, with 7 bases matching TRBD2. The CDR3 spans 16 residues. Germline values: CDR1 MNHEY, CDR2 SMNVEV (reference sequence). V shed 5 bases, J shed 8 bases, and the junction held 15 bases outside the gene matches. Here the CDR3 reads CASSLRRAGVSHEQFF. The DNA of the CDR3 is TGTGCCAGCAGTCTGAGGCGGGCGGGAGTCAGTCATGAGCAGTTCTTC.

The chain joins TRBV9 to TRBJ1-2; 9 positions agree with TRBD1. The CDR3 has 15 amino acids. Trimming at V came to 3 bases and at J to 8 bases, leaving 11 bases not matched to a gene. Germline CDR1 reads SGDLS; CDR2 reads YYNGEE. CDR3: CASSAALGTGHGYTF. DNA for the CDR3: TGTGCCAGCAGCGCCGCCCTAGGGACAGGGCACGGCTACACCTTC.

CDR3 DNA sequence: TGTGCCAGCAGTTTACGCCCCCACCCGAACAAGCTCTACAATGAGCAGTTCTTC. It encodes CASSLRPHPNKLYNEQFF. The J gene is TRBJ2-1, the V gene TRBV27; D unclear. CDR1 MNHEY and CDR2 SMNVEV come from the germline V gene (reference sequence). Trimming cost V 2 bases and J 3 bases, with 20 bases left between them. This CDR3 is 18 amino acids long.

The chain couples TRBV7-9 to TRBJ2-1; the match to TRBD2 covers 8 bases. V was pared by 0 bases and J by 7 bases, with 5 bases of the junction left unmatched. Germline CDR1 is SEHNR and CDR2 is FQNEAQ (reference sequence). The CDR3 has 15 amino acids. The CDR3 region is CASSLAPGGPNEQFF. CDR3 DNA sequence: TGTGCCAGCAGCTTAGCTCCGGGAGGGCCAAATGAGCAGTTCTTC.

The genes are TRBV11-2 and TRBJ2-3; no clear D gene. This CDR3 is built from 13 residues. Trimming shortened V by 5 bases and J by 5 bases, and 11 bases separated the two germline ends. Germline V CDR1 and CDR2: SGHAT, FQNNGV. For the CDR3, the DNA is TGTGCCAGCAGCCACCCGTTGGAAGATACGCAGTATTTT. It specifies CASSHPLEDTQYF.

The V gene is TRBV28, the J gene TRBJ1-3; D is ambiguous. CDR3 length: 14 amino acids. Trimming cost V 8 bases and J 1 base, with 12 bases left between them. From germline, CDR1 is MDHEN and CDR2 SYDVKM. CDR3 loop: CASSWAQSGNTIYF. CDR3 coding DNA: TGTGCCAGCTCCTGGGCGCAGTCTGGAAACACCATATATTTT.